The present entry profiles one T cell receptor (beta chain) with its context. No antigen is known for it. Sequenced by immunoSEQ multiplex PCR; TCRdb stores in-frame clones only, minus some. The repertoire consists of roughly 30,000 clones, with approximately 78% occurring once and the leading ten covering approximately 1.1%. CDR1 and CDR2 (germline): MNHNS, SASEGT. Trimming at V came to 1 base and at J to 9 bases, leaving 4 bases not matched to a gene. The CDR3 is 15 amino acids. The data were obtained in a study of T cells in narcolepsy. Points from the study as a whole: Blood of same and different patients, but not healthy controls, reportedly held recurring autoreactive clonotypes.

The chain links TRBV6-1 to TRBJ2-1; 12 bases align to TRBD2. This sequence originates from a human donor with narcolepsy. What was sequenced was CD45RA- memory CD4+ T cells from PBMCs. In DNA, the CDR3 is TGTGCCAGCAGTGAAGGACTAGCGGGAGTAAGTGAGCAGTTCTTC. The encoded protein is CASSEGLAGVSEQFF.